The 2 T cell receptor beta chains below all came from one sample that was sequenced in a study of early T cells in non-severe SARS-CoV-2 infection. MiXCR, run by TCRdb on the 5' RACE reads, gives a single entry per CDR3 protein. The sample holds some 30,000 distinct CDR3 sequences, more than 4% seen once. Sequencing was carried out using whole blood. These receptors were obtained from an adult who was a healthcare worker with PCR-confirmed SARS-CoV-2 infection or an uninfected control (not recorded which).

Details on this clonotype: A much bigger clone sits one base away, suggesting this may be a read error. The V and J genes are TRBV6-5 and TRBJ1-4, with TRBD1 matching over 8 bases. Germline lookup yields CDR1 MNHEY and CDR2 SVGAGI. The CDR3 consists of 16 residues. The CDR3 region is CVTKVQGASWSEKLFF. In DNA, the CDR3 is TGTGTCACCAAAGTTCAGGGGGCCAGCTGGAGTGAAAAACTGTTTTTT.

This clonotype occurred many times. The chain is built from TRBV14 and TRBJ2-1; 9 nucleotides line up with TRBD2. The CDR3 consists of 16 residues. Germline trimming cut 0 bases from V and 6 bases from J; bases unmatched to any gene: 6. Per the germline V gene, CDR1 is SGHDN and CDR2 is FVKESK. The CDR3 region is CASSQEPSGALNEQFF. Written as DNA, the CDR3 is TGTGCCAGCAGCCAAGAACCTAGCGGGGCCCTCAATGAGCAGTTCTTC.